Below are 8 T cell receptor beta chains sequenced from a single sample in a study of T cell responses to AZD1222 COVID-19 vaccine. Produced via immunoSEQ multiplex PCR; TCRdb's table is partial and in-frame only. Here the sample spans over 45,000 clones, more than 80% being singletons. This specimen was peripheral blood, taken on day 0 of MenACWY control vaccination. The receptors stem from an adult in good health.

The chain couples TRBV7-2 to TRBJ2-1; 9 bases are a match to TRBD2. The CDR3 is 15 residues long. Germline loops: CDR1 SGHTA, CDR2 FQGNSA. The junction had 9 bases not matched to a gene; V was cut back by 5 bases and J by 7 bases. The CDR3 region is CASSPSGIRWNEQFF. In DNA, the CDR3 is TGTGCCAGCAGCCCTAGCGGGATTCGATGGAATGAGCAGTTCTTC.

This clone was picked up one time. For the CDR3, the DNA is TGTGCCAGCTCATCGCGGGAGAACTATGGCTACACCTTC. The encoded protein is CASSSRENYGYTF. The chain is built from TRBV18 and TRBJ1-2; D gene unclear. Deletions cut 5 bases from V and 2 bases from J, with 9 bases between. CDR3 size: 13 residues. CDR1 is KGHSH and CDR2 is LQKENI in the germline V gene.

The CDR3 here is CASSRTGTEDQPQHF. DNA of the CDR3: TGCGCCAGCAGCCGGACCGGGACGGAGGATCAGCCCCAGCATTTT. This chain joins TRBV5-1 and TRBJ1-5, with a possible D match to TRBD1 (5 bases). V lost 4 bases, J lost 5 bases, and 16 bases lay in between. This CDR3 region has 15 residues. Germline CDR1 reads SGHRS; CDR2 reads YFSETQ.

This chain connects TRBV21-1 to TRBJ2-3; the D call in the table, TRBD2, was not verified against the DNA. TRBV21-1 is reported as a pseudogene. CDR3 length: 14 amino acids. The CDR3 DNA reads as TGTGCCAGCAGCAAAGGGAGAATCACAGATACGCAGTATTTT. Protein: CASSKGRITDTQYF.

The V gene is TRBV6-2 or TRBV6-3, the J gene TRBJ2-1; 12 bases are a match to TRBD2. The V and J ends lost 4 bases and 7 bases, in that order; junction bases with no gene match: 11. The CDR3 runs 17 residues. CDR1 MNHEY and CDR2 SVGEGT come from the germline V gene. The DNA for the CDR3 is TGTGCCAGCAGTTTAAATCCCCTAGCGGGAGGGCGGAATGAGCAGTTCTTC. Protein sequence: CASSLNPLAGGRNEQFF.

The chain carries TRBV12-3 or TRBV12-4 and TRBJ2-7; TRBD1 agrees at 7 bases. CDR3 length: 12 amino acids. Unmatched junction bases numbered 5, after V lost 6 bases and J lost 6 bases. The CDR3 spells CASSQQGFEQYF. CDR3 bases: TGTGCCAGCAGCCAACAGGGGTTCGAGCAGTACTTC.

In this sample, this clone turned up a few times. The chain employs TRBV5-1 and TRBJ2-3, with 8 bases matching TRBD2. This CDR3 has 16 residues. Trimming removed 0 bases from V and 6 bases from J; junction bases left unmatched: 9. Germline assignment: CDR1 SGHRS and CDR2 YFSETQ. This chain's CDR3 is CASSLDGGRPGDTQYF. The CDR3 nucleotides read TGCGCCAGCAGCTTGGATGGCGGGAGGCCAGGGGATACGCAGTATTTT.

The chain couples TRBV18 to TRBJ1-5; 9 nucleotides line up with TRBD1. V lost 5 bases, J lost 5 bases, and 13 bases stayed unmatched. CDR1 and CDR2 (germline): KGHSH, LQKENI. The CDR3 consists of 17 residues. The CDR3 is CASSSLGQGQTDQPQHF. Here the CDR3 DNA reads TGTGCCAGCTCATCGCTCGGACAGGGGCAGACCGATCAGCCCCAGCATTTT. The full variable domain, rest sourced from reference TRBV18 and TRBJ1-5, is NAGVMQNPRHLVRRRGQEARLRCSPMKGHSHVYWYRQLPEEGLKFMVYLQKENIIDESGMPKERFSAEFPKEGPSILRIQQVVRGDSAAYFCASSSLGQGQTDQPQHFGDGTRLSIL.